This T cell receptor beta chain was sequenced for a study of T cells in Graves' hyperthyroidism and ophthalmopathy. Across the study: Staff took peripheral blood when the initial diagnosis was made, before any treatment began. Whole-study results and caveats: Model output signaled ophthalmopathy a median roughly 6.1 months ahead of onset. Peripheral blood also featured most of the thyroid clonotypes expanded above 0.001.

This clonotype was counted ten times or more. Its target is not known. The CDR3 regions of TCR beta were amplified from RNA transcripts. HTBI primers drove first-round RT-PCR of the TCR CDR3. TCRdb called the multiplex PCR reads again in MiXCR, with one record for every CDR3 protein. The data show over 250,000 distinct CDR3 sequences, about 20% seen once. V dropped 6 bases and J dropped 0 bases, with 12 bases sitting between them. The CDR3 length is 15 residues. For the diagnoses, clinical symptoms, serum thyroxine and TRAb, thyroid ultrasound and orbital computed tomography were used. The rearrangement uses TRBV12-3 or TRBV12-4 and TRBJ2-1, with a weak D call TRBD2 (6 bases). The sequence was collected from a man under 40 with Graves' ophthalmopathy. The sample comprised blood. The CDR3 DNA sequence: TGTGCCAGCAGAGTCGGGGGAAGCTCCTACAATGAGCAGTTCTTC. The encoded protein is CASRVGGSSYNEQFF.